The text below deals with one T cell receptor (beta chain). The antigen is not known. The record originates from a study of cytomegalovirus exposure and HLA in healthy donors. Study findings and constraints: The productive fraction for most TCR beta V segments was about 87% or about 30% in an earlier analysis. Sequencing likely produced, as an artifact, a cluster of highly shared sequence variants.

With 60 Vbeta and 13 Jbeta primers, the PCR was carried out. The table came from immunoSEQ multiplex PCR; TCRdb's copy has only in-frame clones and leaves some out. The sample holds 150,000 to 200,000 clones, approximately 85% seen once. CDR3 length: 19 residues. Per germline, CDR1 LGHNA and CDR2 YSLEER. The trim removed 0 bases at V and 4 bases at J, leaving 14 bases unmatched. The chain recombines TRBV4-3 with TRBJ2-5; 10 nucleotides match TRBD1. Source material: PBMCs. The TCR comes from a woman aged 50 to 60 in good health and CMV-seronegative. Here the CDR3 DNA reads TGCGCCAGCAGCCAAGAAGGGGGTCGGACAGGGGGAATAGGAGAGACCCAGTACTTC. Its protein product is CASSQEGGRTGGIGETQYF.